The subject of this entry is one TCR beta chain. This sample is part of a study of blood T cell repertoires in COVID-19. Authors' data handling: Estimated nucleated cell counts came from reference gene primer amplification. The protocol was immunoSEQ multiplex PCR, while the TCRdb copy is restricted to in-frame clones and leaves out a portion. The V and J calls and clone size are taken from that table; D and trimming were inferred from the DNA. The profile shows about 210,000 clones, 75% to 85% of them singletons. Source material: peripheral blood. This TCR was recovered from a man aged 55 to 70 with acute or convalescent COVID-19.

The CDR3: CASSDNYRGAFF. The CDR3 region has the DNA TGTGCCAGCAGCGATAATTACCGGGGGGCTTTCTTT. V usage is TRBV14 and J usage is TRBJ1-1; the D gene is possibly TRBD1 (5 bases). CDR1 is SGHDN and CDR2 is FVKESK in the germline V gene. Trimming stripped 5 bases from V and 11 bases from J, with 15 bases between. The CDR3 loop spans 12 amino acids.